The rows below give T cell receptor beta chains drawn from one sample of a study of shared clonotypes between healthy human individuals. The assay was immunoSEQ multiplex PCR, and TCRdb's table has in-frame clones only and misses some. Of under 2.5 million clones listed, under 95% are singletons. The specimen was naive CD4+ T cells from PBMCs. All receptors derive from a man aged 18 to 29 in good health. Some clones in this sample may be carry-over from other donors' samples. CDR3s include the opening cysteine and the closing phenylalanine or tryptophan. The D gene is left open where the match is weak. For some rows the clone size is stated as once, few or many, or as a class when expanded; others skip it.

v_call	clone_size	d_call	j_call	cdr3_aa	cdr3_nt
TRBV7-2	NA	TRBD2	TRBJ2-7	CASSHNIGLAGARQYF	TGTGCCAGCAGCCATAACATCGGACTAGCGGGAGCTCGGCAGTACTTC
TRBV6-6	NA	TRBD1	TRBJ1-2	CASSQRRDSYGYTF	TGTGCCAGCAGCCAACGCCGGGACAGCTATGGCTACACCTTC
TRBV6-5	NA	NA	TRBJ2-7	CASTLRGGDEQYF	TGTGCCAGCACTCTCAGGGGGGGGGACGAGCAGTACTTC
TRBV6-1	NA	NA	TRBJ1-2	CATGQNYGYTF	TGTGCCACCGGACAGAACTATGGCTACACCTTC
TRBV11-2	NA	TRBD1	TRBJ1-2	CASSPSRGYGYTF	TGTGCCAGCAGCCCTTCCAGGGGGTATGGCTACACCTTC
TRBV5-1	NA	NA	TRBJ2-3	CASSGDGNTDTQYF	TGCGCCAGCAGCGGGGACGGGAACACAGATACGCAGTATTTT
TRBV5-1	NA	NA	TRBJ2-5	CASSRPGLRETQYF	TGCGCCAGTTCGAGGCCGGGGTTAAGGGAGACCCAGTACTTC
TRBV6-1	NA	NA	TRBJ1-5	CASSEGKRYTPSGKPQHF	TGTGCCAGCAGTGAAGGAAAGAGATATACTCCGTCGGGGAAGCCCCAGCATTTT
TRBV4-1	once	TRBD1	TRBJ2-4	CASSPGQARGYPKNIQYF	TGCGCCAGCAGCCCGGGACAGGCCCGAGGGTATCCCAAAAACATTCAGTACTTC
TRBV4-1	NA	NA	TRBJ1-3	CASSQDWIWGAHPGNTIYF	TGCGCCAGCAGCCAAGATTGGATCTGGGGGGCGCATCCTGGAAACACCATATATTTT
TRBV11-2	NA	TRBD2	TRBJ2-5	CASSSSLAGGQETQYF	TGTGCCAGCAGCTCTTCTCTAGCGGGGGGCCAAGAGACCCAGTACTTC
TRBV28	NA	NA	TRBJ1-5	CASSLRQGMTQPQHF	TGTGCCAGCAGTTTACGGCAGGGGATGACTCAGCCCCAGCATTTT
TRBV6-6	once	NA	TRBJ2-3	CASRGTSTDTQYF	TGTGCCAGCAGGGGTACTAGCACAGATACGCAGTATTTT
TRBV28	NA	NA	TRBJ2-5	CASSLLRETQYF	TGTGCCAGCAGTTTATTACGGGAGACCCAGTACTTC
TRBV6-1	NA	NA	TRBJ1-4	CASSERPAPATNEKLFF	TGTGCCAGCAGTGAACGACCAGCGCCTGCAACTAATGAAAAACTGTTTTTT
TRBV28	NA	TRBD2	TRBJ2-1	CASSSSLAESYNEQFF	TGTGCCAGCAGTTCATCACTAGCGGAGTCCTACAATGAGCAGTTCTTC
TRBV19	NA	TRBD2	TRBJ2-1	CASSSRTSGYNEQFF	TGTGCCAGTAGTTCCAGGACTAGCGGCTACAATGAGCAGTTCTTC
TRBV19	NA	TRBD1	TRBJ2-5	CASSIGQGQRETQYF	TGTGCCAGTAGTATAGGACAGGGGCAGAGGGAGACCCAGTACTTC
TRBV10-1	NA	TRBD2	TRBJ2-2	CASRASGNTGELFF	TGCGCCAGCAGGGCTAGCGGCAACACCGGGGAGCTGTTTTTT
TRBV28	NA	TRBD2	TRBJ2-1	CASRPYGASGRNEQFF	TGTGCCAGCAGGCCATATGGGGCTAGCGGGAGGAATGAGCAGTTCTTC
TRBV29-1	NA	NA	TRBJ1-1	CSVVWAMNTEAFF	TGCAGCGTGGTGTGGGCGATGAACACTGAAGCTTTCTTT
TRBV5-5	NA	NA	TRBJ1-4	CASSPTGIATNEKLFF	TGTGCCAGCAGTCCCACAGGGATTGCAACTAATGAAAAACTGTTTTTT
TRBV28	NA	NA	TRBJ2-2	CASSLESAGRNGELFF	TGTGCCAGCAGTTTAGAATCGGCAGGGCGAAATGGGGAGCTGTTTTTT
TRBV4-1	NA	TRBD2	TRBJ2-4	CASSQVERGLAKNIQYF	TGCGCCAGCAGCCAAGTTGAGCGGGGACTAGCCAAAAACATTCAGTACTTC
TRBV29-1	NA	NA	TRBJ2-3	CSVSSPADTQYF	TGCAGCGTCTCCTCGCCTGCAGATACGCAGTATTTT
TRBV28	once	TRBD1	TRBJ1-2	CASSLLGQGSLYGYTF	TGTGCCAGCAGTTTATTGGGACAGGGGTCCTTATATGGCTACACCTTC
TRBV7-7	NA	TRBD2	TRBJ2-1	CASSRSGSDNEQFF	TGTGCCAGCAGCCGTAGCGGGAGTGATAATGAGCAGTTCTTC
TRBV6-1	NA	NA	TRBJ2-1	CASSISGLGNEQFF	TGTGCCAGCAGTATCTCGGGATTAGGAAATGAGCAGTTCTTC
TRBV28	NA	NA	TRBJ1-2	CASSPHDSNYGYTF	TGTGCCAGCAGTCCCCATGACAGCAACTATGGCTACACCTTC
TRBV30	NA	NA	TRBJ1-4	CAWSPGVGEKLFF	TGTGCCTGGAGTCCGGGGGTGGGTGAAAAACTGTTTTTT
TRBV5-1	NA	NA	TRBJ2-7	CASSSGERGGNYEQYF	TGCGCCAGCAGCTCCGGGGAAAGGGGGGGCAACTACGAGCAGTACTTC
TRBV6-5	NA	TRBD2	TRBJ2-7	CASSYGNSGRRDEQYF	TGTGCCAGCAGTTACGGAAATAGCGGGAGGCGGGACGAGCAGTACTTC
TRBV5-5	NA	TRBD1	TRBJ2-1	CASRVGQGNNEQFF	TGTGCCAGCCGAGTAGGACAGGGGAATAATGAGCAGTTCTTC
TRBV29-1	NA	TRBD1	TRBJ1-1	CSVGGQGTEAFF	TGCAGCGTTGGGGGACAGGGGACTGAAGCTTTCTTT
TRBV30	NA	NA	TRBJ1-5	CAWSEGIQPQHF	TGTGCCTGGAGTGAAGGGATTCAGCCCCAGCATTTT
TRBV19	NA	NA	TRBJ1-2	CASSIEQTKAFSYTF	TGTGCCAGTAGTATCGAACAGACTAAGGCTTTTAGCTACACCTTC
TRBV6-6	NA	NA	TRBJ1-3	CASSRGTGNTIYF	TGTGCCAGCAGTAGGGGGACTGGAAACACCATATATTTT
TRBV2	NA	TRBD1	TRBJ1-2	CASSAGTGGPYGYTF	TGTGCCAGCAGTGCAGGGACAGGGGGCCCCTATGGCTACACCTTC
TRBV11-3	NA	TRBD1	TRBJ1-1	CASSFLDRGRTEAFF	TGTGCCAGCAGCTTTCTGGACAGGGGACGAACTGAAGCTTTCTTT
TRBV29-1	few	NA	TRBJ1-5	CSVGWTAGNQPQHF	TGCAGCGTCGGATGGACAGCTGGCAATCAGCCCCAGCATTTT
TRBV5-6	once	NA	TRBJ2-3	CASSAGADTQYF	TGTGCCAGCAGCGCTGGCGCCGATACGCAGTATTTT
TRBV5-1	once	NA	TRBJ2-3	CASSSGIRVGTDTQYF	TGCGCCAGCAGCTCGGGAATAAGGGTAGGCACAGATACGCAGTATTTT
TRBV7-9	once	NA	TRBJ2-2	CASPPGPAGELFF	TGTGCCAGCCCCCCCGGGCCCGCCGGGGAGCTGTTTTTT
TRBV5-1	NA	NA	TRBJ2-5	CASSPSTVQETQYF	TGCGCCAGCAGCCCCTCGACAGTTCAAGAGACCCAGTACTTC
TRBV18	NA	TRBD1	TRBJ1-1	CASSASGTGGLGNTEAFF	TGTGCCAGCTCAGCTTCCGGGACAGGGGGCCTAGGAAACACTGAAGCTTTCTTT
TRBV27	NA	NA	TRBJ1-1	CASKKSPGNTEAFF	TGTGCCAGCAAAAAGTCCCCGGGGAACACTGAAGCTTTCTTT
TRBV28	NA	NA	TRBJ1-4	CASLSSRGSWEKLFF	TGTGCCAGCTTATCATCACGGGGGAGTTGGGAAAAACTGTTTTTT
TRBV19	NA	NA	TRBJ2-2	CASSSRSAGKNTGELFF	TGTGCCAGTAGTTCCCGAAGTGCGGGAAAGAACACCGGGGAGCTGTTTTTT
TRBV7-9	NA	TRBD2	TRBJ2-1	CASSLKTKRKREIYNEQFF	TGTGCCAGCAGCTTAAAAACGAAAAGGAAGCGGGAGATCTACAATGAGCAGTTCTTC
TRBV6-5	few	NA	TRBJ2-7	CASSPFNTASYEQYF	TGTGCCAGCAGTCCCTTCAACACTGCAAGCTACGAGCAGTACTTC
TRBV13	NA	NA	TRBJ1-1	CASSSPGQDTEAFF	TGTGCCAGCAGCTCCCCCGGGCAGGACACTGAAGCTTTCTTT
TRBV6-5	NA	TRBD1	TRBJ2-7	CASRPDRGRTYEQYF	TGTGCCAGCAGACCCGACAGGGGTAGAACCTACGAGCAGTACTTC
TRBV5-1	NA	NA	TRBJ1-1	CASSFLQNTEAFF	TGCGCCAGCAGCTTTCTCCAAAACACTGAAGCTTTCTTT